Each of the 19 T cell receptor beta chains below was sequenced from the same sample in a study of blood T cell repertoires in COVID-19. Profiling relied on immunoSEQ multiplex PCR, and the TCRdb table lists in-frame clones only, not all of them. The sample lists 300,000 to 400,000 clones, roughly 86% seen once, with more than 7.5% in the top ten. Input material: peripheral blood. The receptors were gathered from a man aged 25 to 40 with COVID-19, enrolled during active disease.

There are many counts of this clone. V and J are TRBV2 and TRBJ2-3, with TRBD2 matching 12 bases. CDR1 SNHLY and CDR2 FYNNEI come from the germline V gene. This CDR3 is built from 12 residues. Trimming cost V 6 bases and J 11 bases; bases outside gene matches: 3. The CDR3 loop reads CASSGLAGRQYF. DNA for the CDR3: TGTGCCAGCAGCGGACTAGCGGGGAGGCAGTATTTT.

The chain employs TRBV6-2 or TRBV6-3 and TRBJ2-2; 8 bases agree with TRBD1. V gave up 0 bases and J gave up 0 bases; unmatched junction bases: 9. The CDR3 contains 19 residues. Germline CDR1 MNHEY, CDR2 SVGEGT. This CDR3 reads CASSYSTDQGAANTGELFF. CDR3 coding DNA: TGTGCCAGCAGTTACTCGACGGATCAGGGGGCTGCGAACACCGGGGAGCTGTTTTTT.

V is TRBV20-1 and J is TRBJ1-4; tentatively, D is TRBD1 (6 bases). CDR1 DFQATT and CDR2 SNEGSKA come from the germline V gene (reference sequence). The CDR3 totals 11 residues. CDR3 loop: CSFQGPEKLFF. CDR3 bases: TGCAGCTTCCAGGGGCCTGAAAAACTGTTTTTT.

The rearrangement joins TRBV2 to TRBJ2-1; no firm D call. This CDR3 is built from 14 residues. Between the trimmed V and J ends, which lost 7 bases and 10 bases, there was a span of 20 bases. Germline V gives CDR1 SNHLY, CDR2 FYNNEI. The DNA of the CDR3 is TGTGCCAGCATGACTTCCTGGAAAGGTCAAGAGCAGTTCTTC. Translating it yields CASMTSWKGQEQFF.

This sequence joins TRBV6-5 and TRBJ2-1; 7 positions agree with TRBD1. V was pared by 0 bases and J by 8 bases, with 10 bases of the junction left unmatched. The CDR3 loop spans 16 amino acids. In germline, CDR1 is MNHEY, CDR2 SVGAGI. CDR3 in amino acids: CASSYSVGQSWDEQFF. The CDR3 DNA reads as TGTGCCAGCAGTTACTCGGTGGGACAGTCCTGGGATGAGCAGTTCTTC.

This chain connects TRBV19 to TRBJ1-5; 7 nucleotides agree with TRBD1. Germline V gives CDR1 LNHDA, CDR2 SQIVND (reference sequence). The CDR3 contains 15 residues. With V trimmed by 0 bases and J by 7 bases, 6 bases remained unmatched. Here the CDR3 reads CASSIDMGRGQPQHF. CDR3 coding DNA: TGTGCCAGTAGTATAGATATGGGCAGGGGGCAGCCCCAGCATTTT.

The V call is TRBV7-2, the J call TRBJ2-2, with D possibly matching TRBD2 (6 bases). The CDR3 runs to 17 residues. Germline V CDR1 and CDR2: SGHTA, FQGNSA. V lost 1 base to trimming and J lost 1 base, with 13 bases between them. CDR3 nucleotide sequence: TGTGCCAGCAGCTTAGTCCGGGACTCCCAGAACACCGGGGAGCTGTTTTTT. Translation: CASSLVRDSQNTGELFF.

The V gene is TRBV27, the J gene TRBJ2-7, with 9 bases matching TRBD1. This CDR3 comprises 14 residues. Germline CDR1 reads MNHEY; CDR2 reads SMNVEV (reference sequence). Germline trimming cut 6 bases from V and 2 bases from J; bases unmatched to any gene: 5. The CDR3 protein is CASRPGTGTYEQYF. The CDR3 region has the DNA TGTGCCAGCAGACCCGGGACAGGGACCTACGAGCAGTACTTC.

The rearrangement links TRBV7-2 to TRBJ2-7, with TRBD1 identical over 8 bases. The CDR3 consists of 14 residues. The germline V gene encodes CDR1 SGHTA and CDR2 FQGNSA. V trimming: 4 bases; J trimming: 3 bases; junction bases outside the gene matches: 5. The CDR3 DNA is TGTGCCAGCAGCTCCGGGACAGGCCACTACGAGCAGTACTTC. It specifies CASSSGTGHYEQYF.

The table lists this clone with a few counts. Other nucleotide sequences in the sample specify the same CDR3. V and J are TRBV6-5 and TRBJ2-1; 7 bases match TRBD2. CDR3 length: 14 residues. J lost 6 bases, V lost 5 bases, and 7 bases had no gene match. The germline CDR1 and CDR2 sequences are MNHEY and SVGAGI. CDR3 in amino acids: CASSRLAGGNEQFF. In nucleotides, the CDR3 is TGTGCCAGCAGTAGACTAGCCGGAGGCAATGAGCAGTTCTTC.

The CDR3 DNA reads TGTGCCAGCAGTTTGGTGGGAGGTGGGAACACTGAAGCTTTCTTT. Translating gives CASSLVGGGNTEAFF. The chain recombines TRBV27 with TRBJ1-1; no firm D call. Germline assignment: CDR1 MNHEY and CDR2 SMNVEV (reference sequence). The CDR3 runs 15 residues. Trimming removed 3 bases at V and 1 base at J, with 12 bases between.

This clone was observed once. This chain links TRBV5-4 with TRBJ1-6; 8 nucleotides agree with TRBD1. V was pared by 6 bases and J by 1 base, with 6 bases of the junction left unmatched. Per germline, CDR1 SGHNT and CDR2 YYREEE (reference sequence). This CDR3 region has 16 residues. DNA for the CDR3: TGTGCCAGCACCGTGGACAGGGCTTCCTATAATTCACCCCTCCACTTT. It is translated as CASTVDRASYNSPLHF. The full variable domain, in which reference TRBV5-4 and TRBJ1-6 provide the parts outside the CDR3, is ETGVTQSPTHLIKTRGQQVTLRCSSQSGHNTVSWYQQALGQGPQFIFQYYREEENGRGNFPPRFSGLQFPNYSSELNVNALELDDSALYLCASTVDRASYNSPLHFGNGTRLTVT.

The gene calls are TRBV6-5 and TRBJ1-2, with 7 bases lining up with TRBD1. The ends lost 0 bases at V and 3 bases at J; junction bases unmatched: 7. The germline V gene has CDR1 MNHEY and CDR2 SVGAGI. This CDR3 spans 16 amino acids. The CDR3 sequence: CASSYSSQGEDYGYTF. Written as DNA, the CDR3 is TGTGCCAGCAGTTACTCGAGCCAGGGGGAGGACTATGGCTACACCTTC.

This rearrangement joins TRBV10-2 to TRBJ1-5, with 8 positions matching TRBD1. Germline values: CDR1 WSHSY, CDR2 SAAADI. This CDR3 contains 15 residues. The junction had 3 bases not matched to a gene; V was cut back by 1 base and J by 4 bases. The DNA of the CDR3 is TGCGCCAGCAGTGAGTTTACAGGGGGAAATCAGCCCCAGCATTTT. It yields the protein CASSEFTGGNQPQHF.

The V gene is TRBV19, the J gene TRBJ2-1, with TRBD2 identical over 7 bases. Germline V lookup: CDR1 LNHDA, CDR2 SQIVND (reference sequence). The CDR3 has 15 amino acids. The ends lost 3 bases at V and 5 bases at J; junction bases unmatched: 7. Here the CDR3 DNA reads TGTGCCAGTAGTATGGGGGGGGGACGGCACAATGAGCAGTTCTTC. Translating gives CASSMGGGRHNEQFF.

The rearrangement joins TRBV11-2 to TRBJ2-1, with 16 nucleotides matching TRBD2. J was trimmed by 9 bases and V by 5 bases; bases with no gene match: 13. Germline loops: CDR1 SGHAT, CDR2 FQNNGV. The CDR3 runs to 18 residues. The CDR3 DNA is TGTGCCAGCAGCCCGATGGGACTAGCGGGGGGGTTCGTCGGTGAGCAGTTCTTC. This encodes CASSPMGLAGGFVGEQFF.

The chain is built from TRBV27 and TRBJ1-2; 7 nucleotides line up with TRBD1. The germline CDR1 and CDR2 sequences are MNHEY and SMNVEV (reference sequence). This CDR3 spans 15 amino acids. The V gene end was trimmed by 4 bases and the J gene end by 4 bases; junction bases not matched to a gene: 9. The CDR3: CASSSADRSSYGYTF. CDR3 in DNA: TGTGCCAGCAGTTCCGCGGACAGGTCGAGCTATGGCTACACCTTC.

The V and J genes are TRBV5-1 and TRBJ2-7, with D maybe TRBD1 (6 bases). The CDR3 runs 16 residues. V was pared by 2 bases and J by 0 bases, with 15 bases between. Germline assignment: CDR1 SGHRS and CDR2 YFSETQ. CDR3 sequence reads: CASSLGPGQVSYEQYF. The CDR3, as DNA: TGCGCCAGCAGCTTAGGACCGGGACAAGTCTCCTACGAGCAGTACTTC.

The chain couples TRBV28 to TRBJ1-5; the D gene is possibly TRBD1 (5 bases). The CDR3 length is 14 residues. CDR1 and CDR2 from the germline V gene are MDHEN and SYDVKM. V was pared by 7 bases and J by 4 bases, with 14 bases between. Written as DNA, the CDR3 is TGTGCCAGCACCTCGGGCCAGGGTAATCAGCCCCAGCATTTT. It codes for CASTSGQGNQPQHF.